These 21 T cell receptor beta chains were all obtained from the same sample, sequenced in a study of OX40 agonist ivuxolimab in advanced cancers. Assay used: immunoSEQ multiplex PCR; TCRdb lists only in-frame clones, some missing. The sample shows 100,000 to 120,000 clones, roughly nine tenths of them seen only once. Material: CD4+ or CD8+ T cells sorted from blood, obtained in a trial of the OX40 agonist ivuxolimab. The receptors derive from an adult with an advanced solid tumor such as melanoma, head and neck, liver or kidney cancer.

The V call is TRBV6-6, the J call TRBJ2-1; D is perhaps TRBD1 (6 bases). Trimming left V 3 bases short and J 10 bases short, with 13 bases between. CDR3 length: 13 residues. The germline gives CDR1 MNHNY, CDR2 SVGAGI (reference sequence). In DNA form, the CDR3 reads TGTGCCAGCAGTTATTTCACAGGGCGAGAGCAGTTCTTC. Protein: CASSYFTGREQFF.

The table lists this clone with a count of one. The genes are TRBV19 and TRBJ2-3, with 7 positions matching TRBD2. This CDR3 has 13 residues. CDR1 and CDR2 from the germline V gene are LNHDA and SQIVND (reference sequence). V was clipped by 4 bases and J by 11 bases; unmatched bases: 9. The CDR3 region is CASSTSGLEQQYF. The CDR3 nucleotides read TGTGCCAGTAGTACCTCAGGACTAGAACAGCAGTATTTT.

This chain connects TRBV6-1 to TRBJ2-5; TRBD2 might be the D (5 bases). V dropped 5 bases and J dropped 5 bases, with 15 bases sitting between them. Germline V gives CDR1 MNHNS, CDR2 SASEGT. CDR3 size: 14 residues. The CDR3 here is CASSPQDGGETQYF. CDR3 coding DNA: TGTGCCAGCAGTCCACAAGACGGCGGGGAGACCCAGTACTTC.

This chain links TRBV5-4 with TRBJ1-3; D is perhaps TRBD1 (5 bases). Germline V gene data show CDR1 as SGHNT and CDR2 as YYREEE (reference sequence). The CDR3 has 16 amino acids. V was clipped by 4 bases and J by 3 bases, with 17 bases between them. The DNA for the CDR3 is TGTGCCAGCAGCCCCGACAGTGGAGGATTTGGAAACACCATATATTTT. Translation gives CASSPDSGGFGNTIYF.

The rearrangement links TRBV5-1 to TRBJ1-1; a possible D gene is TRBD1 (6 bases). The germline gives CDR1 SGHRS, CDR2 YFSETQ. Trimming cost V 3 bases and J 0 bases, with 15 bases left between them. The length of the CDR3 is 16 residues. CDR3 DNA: TGCGCCAGCAGCTCACAGGACAGAACTATGAACACTGAAGCTTTCTTT. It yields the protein CASSSQDRTMNTEAFF.

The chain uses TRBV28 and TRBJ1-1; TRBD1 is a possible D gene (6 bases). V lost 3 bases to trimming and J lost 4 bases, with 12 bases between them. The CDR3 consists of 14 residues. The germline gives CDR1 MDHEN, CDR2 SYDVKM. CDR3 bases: TGTGCCAGCAGTTTTGGGGGGCTGCGCACTGAAGCTTTCTTT. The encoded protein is CASSFGGLRTEAFF.

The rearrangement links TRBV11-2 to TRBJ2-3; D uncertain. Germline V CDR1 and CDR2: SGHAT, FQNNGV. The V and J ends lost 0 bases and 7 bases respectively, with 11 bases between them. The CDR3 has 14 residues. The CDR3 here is CASSLDRELHTQYF. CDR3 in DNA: TGTGCCAGCAGCTTAGATCGTGAACTCCATACGCAGTATTTT.

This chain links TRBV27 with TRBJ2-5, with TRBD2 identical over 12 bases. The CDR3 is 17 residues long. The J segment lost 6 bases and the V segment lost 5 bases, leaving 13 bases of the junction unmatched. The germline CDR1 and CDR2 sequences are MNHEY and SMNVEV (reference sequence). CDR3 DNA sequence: TGTGCCAGCAGTCCCTCTAGCGGGAGGGCCGGTGTGAAGACCCAGTACTTC. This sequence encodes CASSPSSGRAGVKTQYF.

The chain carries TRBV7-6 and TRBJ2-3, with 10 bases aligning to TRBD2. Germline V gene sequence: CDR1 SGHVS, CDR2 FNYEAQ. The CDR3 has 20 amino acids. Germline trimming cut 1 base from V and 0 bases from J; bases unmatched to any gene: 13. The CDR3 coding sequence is TGTGCCAGCAGCTTAGGTCTTGGACTAGCGGAGCGGACTAGCACAGATACGCAGTATTTT. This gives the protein CASSLGLGLAERTSTDTQYF.

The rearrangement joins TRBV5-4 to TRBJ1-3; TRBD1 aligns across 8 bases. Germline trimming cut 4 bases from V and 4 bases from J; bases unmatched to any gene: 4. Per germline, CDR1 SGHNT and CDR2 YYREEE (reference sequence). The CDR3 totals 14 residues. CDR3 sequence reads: CASSRQGSGNTIYF. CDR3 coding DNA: TGTGCCAGCAGCCGACAGGGGTCGGGAAACACCATATATTTT.

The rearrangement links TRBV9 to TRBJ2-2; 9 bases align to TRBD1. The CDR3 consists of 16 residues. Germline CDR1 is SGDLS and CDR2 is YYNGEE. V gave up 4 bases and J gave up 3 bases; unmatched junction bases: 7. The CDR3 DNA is TGTGCCAGCAGCCCGGACAGGGGAGTTGACACCGGGGAGCTGTTTTTT. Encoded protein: CASSPDRGVDTGELFF.

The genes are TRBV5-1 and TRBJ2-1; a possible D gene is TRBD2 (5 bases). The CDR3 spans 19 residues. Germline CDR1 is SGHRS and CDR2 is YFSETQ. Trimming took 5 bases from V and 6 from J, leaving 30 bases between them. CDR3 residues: CASSFTLLASSGGSNEQFF. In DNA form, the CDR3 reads TGCGCCAGCAGTTTCACCCTACTTGCCTCCAGCGGAGGTTCCAATGAGCAGTTCTTC.

This chain's CDR3 is CSAGTPDTQYF. For the CDR3, the DNA is TGCAGTGCGGGAACACCAGATACGCAGTATTTT. This chain joins TRBV20-1 and TRBJ2-3; D unresolved. The ends were cut back, 6 bases at V and 4 bases at J, with 8 bases in the middle. This CDR3 region has 11 residues. Germline V lookup: CDR1 DFQATT, CDR2 SNEGSKA (reference sequence).

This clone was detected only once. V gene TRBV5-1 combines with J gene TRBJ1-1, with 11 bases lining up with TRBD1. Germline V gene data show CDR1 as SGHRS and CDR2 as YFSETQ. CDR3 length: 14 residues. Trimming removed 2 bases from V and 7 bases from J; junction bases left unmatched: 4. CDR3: CASSLQDRGLEAFF. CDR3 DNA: TGCGCCAGCAGCTTACAGGACAGGGGGCTTGAAGCTTTCTTT.

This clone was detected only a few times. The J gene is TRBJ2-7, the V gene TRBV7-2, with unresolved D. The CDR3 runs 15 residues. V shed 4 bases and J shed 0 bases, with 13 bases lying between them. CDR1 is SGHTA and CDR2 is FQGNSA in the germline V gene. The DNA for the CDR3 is TGTGCCAGCAGCTCCGACGGCCCGAGCTCCTACGAGCAGTACTTC. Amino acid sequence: CASSSDGPSSYEQYF.

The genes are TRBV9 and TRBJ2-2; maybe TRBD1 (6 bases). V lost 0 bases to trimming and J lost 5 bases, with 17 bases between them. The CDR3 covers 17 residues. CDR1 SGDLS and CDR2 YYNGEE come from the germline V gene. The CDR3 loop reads CASSVAQVPGETGELFF. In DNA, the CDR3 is TGTGCCAGCAGCGTAGCTCAAGTCCCAGGGGAAACCGGGGAGCTGTTTTTT.

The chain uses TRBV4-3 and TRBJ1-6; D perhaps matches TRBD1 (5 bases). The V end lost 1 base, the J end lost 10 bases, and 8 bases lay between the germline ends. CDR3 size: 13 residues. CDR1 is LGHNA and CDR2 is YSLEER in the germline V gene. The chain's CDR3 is CASSQARDSPLHF. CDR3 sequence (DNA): TGCGCCAGCAGCCAAGCACGGGACTCACCCCTCCACTTT.

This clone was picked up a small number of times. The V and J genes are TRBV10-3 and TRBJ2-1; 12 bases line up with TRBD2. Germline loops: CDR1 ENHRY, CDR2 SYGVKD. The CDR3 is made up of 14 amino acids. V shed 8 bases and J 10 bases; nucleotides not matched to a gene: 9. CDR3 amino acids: CAIAGTSGLHEQFF. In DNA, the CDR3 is TGTGCCATCGCGGGGACTAGCGGGCTGCACGAGCAGTTCTTC.

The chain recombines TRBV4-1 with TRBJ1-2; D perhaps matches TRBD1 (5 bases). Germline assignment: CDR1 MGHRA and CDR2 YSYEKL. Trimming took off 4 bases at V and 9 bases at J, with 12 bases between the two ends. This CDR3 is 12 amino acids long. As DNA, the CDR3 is TGCGCCAGCAGCCGAACAGGCCTCAGCTACACCTTC. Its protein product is CASSRTGLSYTF.

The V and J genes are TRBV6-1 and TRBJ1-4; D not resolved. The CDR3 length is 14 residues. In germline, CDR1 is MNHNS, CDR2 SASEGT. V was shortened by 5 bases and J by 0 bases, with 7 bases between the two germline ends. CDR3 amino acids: CASSSLSTNEKLFF. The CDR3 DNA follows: TGTGCCAGCAGTAGTCTTTCAACTAATGAAAAACTGTTTTTT.

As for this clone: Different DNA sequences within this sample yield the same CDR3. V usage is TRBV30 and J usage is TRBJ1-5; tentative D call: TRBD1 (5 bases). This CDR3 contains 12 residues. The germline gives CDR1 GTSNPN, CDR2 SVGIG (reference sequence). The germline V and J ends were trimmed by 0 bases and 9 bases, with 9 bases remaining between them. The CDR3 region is CAWSVPGRPQHF. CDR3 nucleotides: TGTGCCTGGAGTGTACCGGGGCGGCCCCAGCATTTT.